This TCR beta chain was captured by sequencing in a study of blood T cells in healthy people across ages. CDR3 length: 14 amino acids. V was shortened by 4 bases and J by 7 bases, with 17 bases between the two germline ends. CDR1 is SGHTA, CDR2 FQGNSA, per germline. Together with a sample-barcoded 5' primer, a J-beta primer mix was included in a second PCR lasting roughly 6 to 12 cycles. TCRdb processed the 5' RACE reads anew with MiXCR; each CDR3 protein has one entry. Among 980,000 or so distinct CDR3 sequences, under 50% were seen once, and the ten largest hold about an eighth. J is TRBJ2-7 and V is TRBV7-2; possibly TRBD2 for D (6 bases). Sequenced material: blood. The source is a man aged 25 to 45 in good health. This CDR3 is CASSYNTGGNEQYF. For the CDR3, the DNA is TGTGCCAGCAGCTATAACACTGGAGGGAATGAGCAGTACTTC.